This T cell receptor (beta chain) appears in the sequencing data of a study of T cell responses to AZD1222 COVID-19 vaccine. The CDR3 loop spans 13 amino acids. Clones were sequenced by immunoSEQ multiplex PCR, and TCRdb holds only the in-frame ones, with some missing. The sample holds around 100,000 clones, approximately 83% seen once. The chain employs TRBV21-1 and TRBJ1-1. TRBV21-1 corresponds to a pseudogene. This clonotype was obtained from an adult in good health. This specimen was peripheral blood, taken on day 0 of AZD1222 vaccination. This CDR3 reads CASSIRMGTEAFF. As DNA, the CDR3 is TGTGCCAGCAGCATTAGGATGGGGACCGAAGCTTTCTTT.